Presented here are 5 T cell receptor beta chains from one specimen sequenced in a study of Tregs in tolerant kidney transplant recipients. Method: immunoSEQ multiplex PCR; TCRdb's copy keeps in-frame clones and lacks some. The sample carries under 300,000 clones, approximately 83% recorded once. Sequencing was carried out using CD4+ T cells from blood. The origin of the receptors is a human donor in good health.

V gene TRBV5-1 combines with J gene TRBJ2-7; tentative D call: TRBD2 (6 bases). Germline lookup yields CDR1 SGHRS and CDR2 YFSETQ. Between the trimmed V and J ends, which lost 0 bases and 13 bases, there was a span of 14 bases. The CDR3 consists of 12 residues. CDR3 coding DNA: TGCGCCAGCAGCTTGGTAGGGCAGGGAGGATACTTC. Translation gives CASSLVGQGGYF.

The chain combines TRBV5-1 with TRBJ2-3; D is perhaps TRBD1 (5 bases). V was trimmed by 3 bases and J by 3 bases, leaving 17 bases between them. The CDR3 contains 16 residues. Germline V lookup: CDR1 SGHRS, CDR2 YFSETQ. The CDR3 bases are TGCGCCAGCAGCTCTAGGACACGGGTGGGGACAGATACGCAGTATTTT. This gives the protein CASSSRTRVGTDTQYF.

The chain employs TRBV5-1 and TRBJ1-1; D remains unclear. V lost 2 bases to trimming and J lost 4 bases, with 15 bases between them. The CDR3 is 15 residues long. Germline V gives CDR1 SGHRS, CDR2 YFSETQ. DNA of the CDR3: TGCGCCAGCAGCTTATCCGGCGGTACAGCCACTGAAGCTTTCTTT. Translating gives CASSLSGGTATEAFF.

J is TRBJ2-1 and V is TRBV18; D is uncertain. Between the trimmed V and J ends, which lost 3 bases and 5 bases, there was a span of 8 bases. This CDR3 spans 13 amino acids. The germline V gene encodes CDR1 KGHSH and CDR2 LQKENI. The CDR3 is CASSPYSDNEQFF. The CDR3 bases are TGTGCCAGCTCACCGTACAGTGACAATGAGCAGTTCTTC.

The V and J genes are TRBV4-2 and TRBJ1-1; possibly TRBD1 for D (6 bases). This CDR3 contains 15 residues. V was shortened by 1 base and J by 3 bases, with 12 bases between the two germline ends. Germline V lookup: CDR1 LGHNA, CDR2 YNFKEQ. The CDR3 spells CASSQVLRQDTEAFF. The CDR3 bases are TGTGCCAGCAGCCAAGTTCTAAGACAGGACACTGAAGCTTTCTTT.